Below, 26 T cell receptor beta chains from the same sample are listed, as sequenced in a study of CD8 T cells in Susac syndrome. With random hexamers, 0.5 to 1 ug RNA was reverse transcribed. Using its own MiXCR run on the immunoSEQ multiplex PCR reads, TCRdb lists one record per CDR3 protein. The data contain around 150,000 distinct CDR3 sequences, approximately 95% of them seen just once; the ten biggest clones take up 0.14%. Sequenced: CD4+ T cells from PBMCs. Receptors originate from a human donor with Susac syndrome.

V is TRBV5-1 and J is TRBJ2-7; possible D gene TRBD1, 6 bases. This CDR3 is 13 amino acids long. Germline CDR1 SGHRS, CDR2 YFSETQ. V was pared by 4 bases and J by 12 bases, with 20 bases between. The CDR3 nucleotides are TGCGCCAGCAGCCGCCAAAGTCAGGGACAAAGGTACTTC. Its translation is CASSRQSQGQRYF.

V usage is TRBV19 and J usage is TRBJ2-1; no clear D. The germline V gene has CDR1 LNHDA and CDR2 SQIVND (reference sequence). CDR3 length: 13 residues. V was trimmed by 1 base and J by 13 bases, leaving 14 bases between them. CDR3 residues: CASSIGLVGIQFF. DNA of the CDR3: TGTGCCAGTAGTATAGGCCTCGTGGGAATTCAGTTCTTC.

The CDR3 reads CAWKGGNYNEQFF. The CDR3 nucleotides are TGTGCCTGGAAGGGGGGGAACTACAATGAGCAGTTCTTC. The chain carries TRBV30 and TRBJ2-1; maybe TRBD2 (7 bases). This CDR3 has 13 amino acids. Germline V lookup: CDR1 GTSNPN, CDR2 SVGIG (reference sequence). With 4 bases removed from V and 3 bases from J, the gap between germline ends came to 10 bases.

V is TRBV6-5 and J is TRBJ2-7; tentatively, D is TRBD1 (6 bases). Germline V gives CDR1 MNHEY, CDR2 SVGAGI. The CDR3 extends over 15 amino acids. V was shortened by 2 bases and J by 5 bases, with 16 bases between the two germline ends. The CDR3 sequence is CASSYGARGYDEQYF. CDR3 in DNA: TGTGCCAGCAGTTACGGTGCCAGGGGTTACGACGAGCAGTACTTC.

Comments on this clonotype: The junction departs from germline at one end; a sequencing error may be responsible. The rearrangement joins TRBV7-9 to TRBJ1-2; D unclear. The CDR3 extends over 11 amino acids. Germline V gene lookup returns CDR1 SEHNR and CDR2 FQNEAQ (reference sequence). In nucleotides, the CDR3 is TGCTCGGTGGGGAGTGACTATGGCTACACCTTC. It specifies CSVGSDYGYTF.

This rearrangement joins TRBV19 to TRBJ1-1; no definite D call. The CDR3 has 11 amino acids. Trimming shortened V by 7 bases and J by 4 bases, and 7 bases separated the two germline ends. CDR1 is LNHDA and CDR2 is SQIVND in the germline V gene (reference sequence). This chain's CDR3 is CASTSFTEAFF. The CDR3 DNA follows: TGTGCCAGTACGTCGTTCACTGAAGCTTTCTTT.

The CDR3 here is CASSLGVSGDEQYF. The CDR3, as DNA: TGTGCCAGCAGCTTAGGAGTTAGCGGGGACGAGCAGTACTTC. This chain joins TRBV7-9 and TRBJ2-7, with 8 bases that match TRBD2. The germline V gene encodes CDR1 SEHNR and CDR2 FQNEAQ (reference sequence). This CDR3 comprises 14 residues. V was clipped by 1 base and J by 5 bases; unmatched bases: 4.

The rearrangement links TRBV5-1 to TRBJ2-7; 7 bases line up with TRBD2. Germline V gene lookup returns CDR1 SGHRS and CDR2 YFSETQ. The junction had 5 bases not matched to a gene; V was cut back by 3 bases and J by 2 bases. The CDR3 contains 14 residues. CDR3 in DNA: TGCGCCAGCAGCTCGCCCGGGACTACCTACGAGCAGTACTTC. Protein sequence: CASSSPGTTYEQYF. The full variable domain, rest sourced from reference TRBV5-1 and TRBJ2-7, is KAGVTQTPRYLIKTRGQQVTLSCSPISGHRSVSWYQQTPGQGLQFLFEYFSETQRNKGNFPGRFSGRQFSNSRSEMNVSTLELGDSALYLCASSSPGTTYEQYFGPGTRLTVT.

The chain uses TRBV7-2 and TRBJ2-1; D is uncertain. Trimming stripped 7 bases from V and 9 bases from J, with 10 bases between. The CDR3 runs 11 residues. CDR1 and CDR2 (germline): SGHTA, FQGNSA. CDR3 in amino acids: CASTVSLEQFF. In DNA form, the CDR3 reads TGTGCCAGCACCGTGTCCCTTGAGCAGTTCTTC.

The V gene is TRBV20-1, the J gene TRBJ2-5; D perhaps matches TRBD1 (6 bases). Germline V gene lookup returns CDR1 DFQATT and CDR2 SNEGSKA (reference sequence). The CDR3 runs 14 residues. V lost 2 bases, J lost 2 bases, and 12 bases lay in between. The CDR3 loop is CSARSQGAQETQYF. The CDR3 bases are TGCAGTGCTAGATCACAGGGAGCACAAGAGACCCAGTACTTC.

The genes are TRBV30 and TRBJ2-7; D uncertain. The germline CDR1 and CDR2 sequences are GTSNPN and SVGIG (reference sequence). The CDR3 spans 12 residues. Between the trimmed V and J ends, which lost 3 bases and 0 bases, there was a span of 6 bases. DNA of the CDR3: TGTGCCTGGAGGGGGAACTCCTACGAGCAGTACTTC. Residues: CAWRGNSYEQYF.

V and J are TRBV30 and TRBJ2-1, with TRBD1 matching over 8 bases. The CDR3 runs 15 residues. The V gene end was trimmed by 1 base and the J gene end by 4 bases; junction bases not matched to a gene: 6. The germline V gene encodes CDR1 GTSNPN and CDR2 SVGIG (reference sequence). The CDR3 loop reads CAWSARTGYYNEQFF. CDR3 nucleotides: TGTGCCTGGAGTGCCCGGACAGGGTATTACAATGAGCAGTTCTTC.

In DNA form, the CDR3 reads TGTGCCAGCAGCGCCGGACAGCAATATGGCTACACCTTC. Its translation: CASSAGQQYGYTF. The chain combines TRBV5-4 with TRBJ1-2; perhaps TRBD1 as D (6 bases). The CDR3 has 13 amino acids. Trimming took 4 bases from V and 5 from J, leaving 12 bases between them. CDR1 is SGHNT and CDR2 is YYREEE in the germline V gene (reference sequence).

The CDR3 region is CGQTSAPKNIQYF. The CDR3 nucleotides read TGTGGCCAGACTAGCGCGCCCAAAAACATTCAGTACTTC. The chain carries TRBV28 and TRBJ2-4, with TRBD2 matching over 8 bases. Germline V gives CDR1 MDHEN, CDR2 SYDVKM. This CDR3 is 13 amino acids long.

The chain joins TRBV5-1 to TRBJ2-5; 9 bases are a match to TRBD2. The CDR3 totals 14 residues. CDR1 is SGHRS, CDR2 YFSETQ, per germline. V dropped 5 bases and J dropped 3; count of bases not matched to a gene: 5. As DNA, the CDR3 is TGCGCCAGCAGTCGGGCTAGCGGGAAAGAGACCCAGTACTTC. It translates to CASSRASGKETQYF.

V and J are TRBV19 and TRBJ2-1; D remains ambiguous. CDR3 length equals 13 residues. V dropped 7 bases and J dropped 10 bases, with 17 bases sitting between them. Per germline, CDR1 LNHDA and CDR2 SQIVND (reference sequence). The DNA for the CDR3 is TGTGCCAGTAAAGGCCCTTCGAACCACGAGCAGTTCTTC. Its protein is CASKGPSNHEQFF.

V and J are TRBV18 and TRBJ1-1, with D uncertain. Germline V CDR1 and CDR2: KGHSH, LQKENI. This CDR3 spans 13 amino acids. With 5 bases removed from V and 4 bases from J, the gap between germline ends came to 11 bases. CDR3 amino acids: CASSGKAGTEAFF. The CDR3 region has the DNA TGTGCCAGCTCAGGGAAAGCCGGCACTGAAGCTTTCTTT.

The chain links TRBV20-1 to TRBJ1-6, with D possibly being TRBD1 (6 bases). The ends were cut back, 2 bases at V and 0 bases at J, with 8 bases in the middle. Germline V CDR1 and CDR2: DFQATT, SNEGSKA (reference sequence). The length of the CDR3 is 15 residues. DNA of the CDR3: TGCAGTGCTAGACAGGGGAGCTCCTATAATTCACCCCTCCACTTT. Protein: CSARQGSSYNSPLHF.

The chain employs TRBV7-2 and TRBJ1-2; 7 bases agree with TRBD1. V trimming: 1 base; J trimming: 4 bases; junction bases outside the gene matches: 9. This CDR3 is 16 amino acids long. Germline values: CDR1 SGHTA, CDR2 FQGNSA. The CDR3 DNA reads as TGTGCCAGCAGCTTAGTCCCCCTACAGGGGTCCTATGGCTACACCTTC. Amino acids: CASSLVPLQGSYGYTF.

This sequence joins TRBV29-1 and TRBJ1-2, with D uncertain. CDR1 SQVTM and CDR2 ANQGSEA come from the germline V gene. The V end was cut by 4 bases, the J end by 6 bases, with 12 bases between. This CDR3 has 12 residues. CDR3 sequence: CSVVGVVDGYTF. The CDR3 nucleotides read TGCAGCGTTGTTGGGGTTGTGGATGGCTACACCTTC.

The chain employs TRBV20-1 and TRBJ2-5, with TRBD2 as a possible D gene (5 bases). The germline V gene has CDR1 DFQATT and CDR2 SNEGSKA (reference sequence). Trimming removed 4 bases at V and 3 bases at J, with 12 bases between. The CDR3 extends over 13 amino acids. DNA for the CDR3: TGCAGTGCTAACCGGGGTTTAAAAGAGACCCAGTACTTC. As protein: CSANRGLKETQYF.

The V call is TRBV20-1, the J call TRBJ2-3, with D possibly being TRBD2 (6 bases). CDR1 is DFQATT, CDR2 SNEGSKA, per germline (reference sequence). The CDR3 sequence is 13 residues long. The CDR3 DNA follows: TGCAGCCCGAGACGGGGGAGCACAGATACGCAGTATTTT. Protein sequence: CSPRRGSTDTQYF.

This clonotype came up once. The chain carries TRBV3-1 and TRBJ1-6; D not certain. This CDR3 is 15 amino acids long. Germline V gene data show CDR1 as LGHDT and CDR2 as YNNKEL (reference sequence). Trimming left V 3 bases short and J 1 base short, with 7 bases between. The DNA of the CDR3 is TGTGCCAGCAGCCATCGGCAGTCCTATAATTCACCCCTCCACTTT. It encodes CASSHRQSYNSPLHF.

With regard to this clonotype: Sequence at one end of the junction differs from germline and may be a read error. The chain recombines TRBV29-1 with TRBJ1-1; the D is unclear. Germline V gives CDR1 SQVTM, CDR2 ANQGSEA. The CDR3 spans 11 residues. CDR3 sequence reads: CSVEDGTEAFF. DNA of the CDR3: TGCAGCGTGGAAGACGGCACTGAAGCTTTCTTT.

This rearrangement joins TRBV30 to TRBJ1-2, with D possibly being TRBD1 (5 bases). The germline V and J ends were trimmed by 8 bases and 7 bases, with 17 bases remaining between them. The CDR3 loop spans 12 amino acids. CDR1 and CDR2 from the germline V gene are GTSNPN and SVGIG (reference sequence). CDR3 DNA sequence: TGTGCCCAGGCGAGGGGTCCAGGTGGCTACACCTTC. Its protein product is CAQARGPGGYTF. Complete variable domain (other parts from reference TRBV30 and TRBJ1-2): SQTIHQWPATLVQPVGSPLSLECTVEGTSNPNLYWYRQAAGRGLQLLFYSVGIGQISSEVPQNLSASRPQDRQFILSSKKLLLSDSGFYLCAQARGPGGYTFGSGTRLTVV.

J is TRBJ2-2 and V is TRBV29-1, with D unclear. Between the trimmed V and J ends, which lost 7 bases and 5 bases, there was a span of 8 bases. CDR3 length: 11 amino acids. Germline CDR1 SQVTM, CDR2 ANQGSEA. The CDR3 region has the DNA TGCAGCGGGATCTTTACCGGGGAGCTGTTTTTT. Its protein product is CSGIFTGELFF.